One and the same sample provided the 17 T cell receptor beta chains below, sequenced in a study of T cell responses to AZD1222 COVID-19 vaccine. TCRdb keeps only in-frame clones here, not all; method: immunoSEQ multiplex PCR. Among around 100,000 clones, 70% to 90% were seen once, and the ten largest hold over 2%. The specimen was peripheral blood, collected 28 days after the second AZD1222 dose. The receptors stem from an adult who received the AZD1222 COVID-19 vaccine.

V is TRBV7-8 and J is TRBJ1-5; D remains unclear. The V end was cut by 5 bases, the J end by 1 base, with 9 bases between. The CDR3 loop spans 14 amino acids. CDR1 is SGHVS, CDR2 FQNEAQ, per germline. CDR3 nucleotide sequence: TGTGCCAGCAGCCAACGGATGAGCAATCAGCCCCAGCATTTT. Protein sequence: CASSQRMSNQPQHF.

CDR3 residues: CASTPGGRAFDNEQFF. The CDR3 nucleotides are TGTGCCAGCACCCCCGGCGGGAGGGCCTTCGACAATGAGCAGTTCTTC. The chain uses TRBV11-1 and TRBJ2-1; 9 bases are shared with TRBD2. Germline CDR1 and CDR2: SGHAT and FQDESV (reference sequence). Trimming at V came to 7 bases and at J to 5 bases, leaving 12 bases not matched to a gene. The CDR3 has 16 amino acids. Full variable domain (missing parts from reference TRBV11-1 and TRBJ2-1): EAEVAQSPRYKITEKSQAVAFWCDPISGHATLYWYRQILGQGPELLVQFQDESVVDDSQLPKDRFSAERLKGVDSTLKIQPAELGDSAMYLCASTPGGRAFDNEQFFGPGTRLTVL.

This rearrangement joins TRBV6-5 to TRBJ2-7, with no clear D. There are 13 residues in the CDR3. Between the trimmed V and J ends, which lost 5 bases and 2 bases, there was a span of 10 bases. Germline V gene sequence: CDR1 MNHEY, CDR2 SVGAGI. The CDR3 is CASSQSDTYEQYF. In DNA, the CDR3 is TGTGCCAGCAGTCAGTCTGACACCTACGAGCAGTACTTC.

The chain links TRBV11-2 to TRBJ1-2, with 9 bases identical to TRBD1. The CDR3 is made up of 18 amino acids. The junction had 11 bases not matched to a gene; V was cut back by 0 bases and J by 3 bases. Per germline, CDR1 SGHAT and CDR2 FQNNGV. The CDR3 DNA is TGTGCCAGCAGCTTAGACCAAGCCGGGACAGGGACCCACTATGGCTACACCTTC. Translating gives CASSLDQAGTGTHYGYTF. The variable domain in full, with the rest retrieved from reference TRBV11-2 and TRBJ1-2, is EAGVAQSPRYKIIEKRQSVAFWCNPISGHATLYWYQQILGQGPKLLIQFQNNGVVDDSQLPKDRFSAERLKGVDSTLKIQPAKLEDSAVYLCASSLDQAGTGTHYGYTFGSGTRLTVV.

The chain joins TRBV4-3 to TRBJ2-4; 9 nucleotides line up with TRBD2. The CDR3 has 17 residues. The trim removed 0 bases at V and 2 bases at J, leaving 5 bases unmatched. Germline lookup yields CDR1 LGHNA and CDR2 YSLEER. CDR3 coding DNA: TGCGCCAGCAGCCAAGAGTTGCTAGCGGGAACCAAAAACATTCAGTACTTC. It encodes CASSQELLAGTKNIQYF.

This chain links TRBV3-1 (or the pseudogene TRBV3-2) with TRBJ2-5; 13 nucleotides line up with TRBD2. Germline V gene lookup returns CDR1 LGHDT and CDR2 YNNKEL (reference sequence). V gave up 6 bases and J gave up 4 bases; unmatched junction bases: 2. CDR3 size: 14 residues. The CDR3, as DNA: TGTGCCAGCAGAGGACTAGCGGGAGTAGAGACCCAGTACTTC. Its protein product is CASRGLAGVETQYF.

V is TRBV4-2 and J is TRBJ2-7; 7 positions match TRBD2. Looked up from germline, CDR1 is LGHNA and CDR2 is YNFKEQ. The CDR3 length is 17 residues. V dropped 0 bases and J dropped 2; count of bases not matched to a gene: 10. The CDR3 coding sequence is TGTGCCAGCAGCCAAGAATTGCTAGCGGTAAATACCTACGAGCAGTACTTC. As protein: CASSQELLAVNTYEQYF.

CDR3 nucleotide sequence: TGTGCCAGCAGCAATGAACAGGGGATGAGCTCCTACGAGCAGTACTTC. Translated: CASSNEQGMSSYEQYF. The gene calls are TRBV11-2 and TRBJ2-7; 7 bases are a match to TRBD1. The CDR3 is 16 amino acids. With V trimmed by 5 bases and J by 0 bases, 10 bases remained unmatched. Germline-derived CDR1 and CDR2 are SGHAT and FQNNGV.

V and J are TRBV7-2 and TRBJ1-1, with D possibly matching TRBD1 (5 bases). The V gene lost 3 bases and the J gene lost 2 bases, with 16 bases spanning the gap. Looked up from germline, CDR1 is SGHTA and CDR2 is FQGNSA. This CDR3 has 16 amino acids. The CDR3 nucleotides are TGTGCCAGCAGCTTTATAGGGGATGGGCTTAACACTGAAGCTTTCTTT. It yields the protein CASSFIGDGLNTEAFF. Variable domain in full (rest from reference TRBV7-2 and TRBJ1-1): GAGVSQSPSNKVTEKGKDVELRCDPISGHTALYWYRQSLGQGLEFLIYFQGNSAPDKSGLPSDRFSAERTGGSVSTLTIQRTQQEDSAVYLCASSFIGDGLNTEAFFGQGTRLTVV.

This chain connects TRBV12-5 to TRBJ2-3; D remains unclear. There are 14 residues in the CDR3. In germline, CDR1 is LGHNT, CDR2 FRNRAP. V lost 3 bases and J 3 bases, leaving 10 bases between the germline ends. In DNA, the CDR3 is TGTGCTAGTGGTTTTCACAACCTTACAGATACGCAGTATTTT. Translated, it gives CASGFHNLTDTQYF.

V is TRBV19 and J is TRBJ1-2, with D possibly TRBD1 on 6 matching bases. CDR3 length: 19 residues. V was shortened by 4 bases and J by 5 bases, with 29 bases between the two germline ends. Germline CDR1 is LNHDA and CDR2 is SQIVND (reference sequence). The CDR3 sequence is CASSTLIQITGHPWYGYTF. The CDR3 DNA reads TGTGCCAGTAGTACCCTAATCCAAATAACGGGACACCCCTGGTATGGCTACACCTTC.

The chain carries TRBV6-1 and TRBJ1-5; D is ambiguous. Germline V gives CDR1 MNHNS, CDR2 SASEGT. CDR3 length equals 12 residues. The V and J ends lost 3 bases and 5 bases respectively, with 5 bases between them. In nucleotides, the CDR3 is TGTGCCAGCAGTGACCCCGATCAGCCCCAGCATTTT. This sequence encodes CASSDPDQPQHF.

This sequence joins TRBV3-1 (or the pseudogene TRBV3-2) and TRBJ2-3; D may be TRBD2 (6 bases). The germline V gene has CDR1 LGHDT and CDR2 YNNKEL (reference sequence). V lost 2 bases and J lost 4, with 13 bases in between. The CDR3 runs to 15 residues. The CDR3 is CASSQPGTSSDTQYF. The CDR3 DNA reads TGTGCCAGCAGCCAACCGGGGACTTCATCAGATACGCAGTATTTT.

The chain joins TRBV7-9 to TRBJ2-2; 11 positions match TRBD1. Germline V CDR1 and CDR2: SEHNR, FQNEAQ (reference sequence). The ends lost 5 bases at V and 4 bases at J; junction bases unmatched: 3. There are 15 residues in the CDR3. CDR3 in amino acids: CASSTGQGVTGELFF. The DNA of the CDR3 is TGTGCCAGCAGCACGGGACAGGGGGTCACCGGGGAGCTGTTTTTT. Based on the CDR3 plus reference TRBV7-9 and TRBJ2-2, the full variable domain is DTGVSQNPRHKITKRGQNVTFRCDPISEHNRLYWYRQTLGQGPEFLTYFQNEAQLEKSRLLSDRFSAERPKGSFSTLEIQRTEQGDSAMYLCASSTGQGVTGELFFGEGSRLTVL.

The rearrangement uses TRBV18 and TRBJ2-2, with TRBD2 identical over 9 bases. V lost 3 bases to trimming and J lost 1 base; unmatched junction nucleotides: 9. The CDR3 runs 18 residues. Per the germline V gene, CDR1 is KGHSH and CDR2 is LQKENI. In DNA, the CDR3 is TGTGCCAGCTCACCGGAGATCACTAGCGGGCTGAACACCGGGGAGCTGTTTTTT. Amino acid sequence: CASSPEITSGLNTGELFF. Full variable domain (rest looked up from reference TRBV18 and TRBJ2-2): NAGVMQNPRHLVRRRGQEARLRCSPMKGHSHVYWYRQLPEEGLKFMVYLQKENIIDESGMPKERFSAEFPKEGPSILRIQQVVRGDSAAYFCASSPEITSGLNTGELFFGEGSRLTVL.

The V and J genes are TRBV28 and TRBJ2-1; D not certain. This CDR3 contains 11 residues. Germline-derived CDR1 and CDR2 are MDHEN and SYDVKM. Trimming removed 3 bases at V and 7 bases at J, with 4 bases between. Written as DNA, the CDR3 is TGTGCCAGCAGTTTGGATAATGAGCAGTTCTTC. It yields the protein CASSLDNEQFF.

The V call is TRBV3-1 (or the pseudogene TRBV3-2), the J call TRBJ1-1; 10 nucleotides agree with TRBD1. There are 14 residues in the CDR3. V gave up 4 bases and J gave up 3 bases; unmatched junction bases: 2. Looked up from germline, CDR1 is LGHDT and CDR2 is YNNKEL (reference sequence). The CDR3 DNA reads TGTGCCAGCAGCCTCGGACAGGGGGACACTGAAGCTTTCTTT. Translating it yields CASSLGQGDTEAFF.